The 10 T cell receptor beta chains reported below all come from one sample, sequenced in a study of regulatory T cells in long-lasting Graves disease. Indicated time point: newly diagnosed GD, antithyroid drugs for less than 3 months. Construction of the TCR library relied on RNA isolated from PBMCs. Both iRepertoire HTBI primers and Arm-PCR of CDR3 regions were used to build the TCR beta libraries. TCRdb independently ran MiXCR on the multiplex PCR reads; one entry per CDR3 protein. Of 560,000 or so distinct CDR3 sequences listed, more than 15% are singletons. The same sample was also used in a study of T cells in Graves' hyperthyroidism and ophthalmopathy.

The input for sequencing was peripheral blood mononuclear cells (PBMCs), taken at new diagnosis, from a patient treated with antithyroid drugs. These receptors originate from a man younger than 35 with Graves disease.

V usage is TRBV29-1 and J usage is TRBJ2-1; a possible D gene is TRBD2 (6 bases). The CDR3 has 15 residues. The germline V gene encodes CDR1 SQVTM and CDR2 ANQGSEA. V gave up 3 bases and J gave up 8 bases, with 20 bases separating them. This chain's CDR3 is CSVEAGIPSPDEQFF. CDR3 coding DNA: TGCAGCGTTGAGGCGGGGATACCCTCTCCCGATGAGCAGTTCTTC.

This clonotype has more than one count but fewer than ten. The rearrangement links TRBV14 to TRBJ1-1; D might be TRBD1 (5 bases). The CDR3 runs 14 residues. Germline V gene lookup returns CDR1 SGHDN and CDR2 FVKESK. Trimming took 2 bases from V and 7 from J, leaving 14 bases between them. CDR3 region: CASSQFSGTVEAFF. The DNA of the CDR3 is TGTGCCAGCAGCCAATTTTCCGGGACGGTTGAAGCTTTCTTT.

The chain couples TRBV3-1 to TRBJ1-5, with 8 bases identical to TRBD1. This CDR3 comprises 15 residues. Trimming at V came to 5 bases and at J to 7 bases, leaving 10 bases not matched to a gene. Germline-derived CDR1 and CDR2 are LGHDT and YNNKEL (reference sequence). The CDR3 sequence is CASSSHRGIGQPQHF. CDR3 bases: TGTGCCAGCAGCTCACACAGGGGGATCGGACAGCCCCAGCATTTT.

CDR3 nucleotides: TGTGCCAGCAGAGGGGACGGGAGGGCCTTCAAGGAGCAGTTCTTC. Protein: CASRGDGRAFKEQFF. This chain connects TRBV2 to TRBJ2-1; 8 bases match TRBD2. The junction had 14 bases not matched to a gene; V was cut back by 6 bases and J by 10 bases. The CDR3 runs 15 residues. Germline V lookup: CDR1 SNHLY, CDR2 FYNNEI.

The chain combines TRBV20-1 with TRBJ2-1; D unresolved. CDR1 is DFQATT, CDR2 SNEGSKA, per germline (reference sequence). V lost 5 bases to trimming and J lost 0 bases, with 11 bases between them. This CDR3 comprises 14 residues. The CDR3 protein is CSAPSRGSYNEQFF. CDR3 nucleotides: TGCAGTGCTCCGTCCAGAGGCTCCTACAATGAGCAGTTCTTC.

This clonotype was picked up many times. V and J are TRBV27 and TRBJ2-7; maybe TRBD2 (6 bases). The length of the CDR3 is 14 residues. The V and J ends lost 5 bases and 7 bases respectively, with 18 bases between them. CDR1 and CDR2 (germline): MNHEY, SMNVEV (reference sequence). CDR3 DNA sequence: TGTGCCAGCAGTCCGCTGACCCGCCGGGGGGAGCAGTACTTC. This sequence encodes CASSPLTRRGEQYF.

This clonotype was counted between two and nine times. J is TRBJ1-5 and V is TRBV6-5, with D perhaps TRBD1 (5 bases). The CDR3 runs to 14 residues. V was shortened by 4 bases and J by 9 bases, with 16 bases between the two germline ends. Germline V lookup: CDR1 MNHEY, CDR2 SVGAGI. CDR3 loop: CASSFDRLIGPQHF. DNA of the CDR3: TGTGCCAGCAGTTTCGACAGACTAATTGGGCCCCAGCATTTT.

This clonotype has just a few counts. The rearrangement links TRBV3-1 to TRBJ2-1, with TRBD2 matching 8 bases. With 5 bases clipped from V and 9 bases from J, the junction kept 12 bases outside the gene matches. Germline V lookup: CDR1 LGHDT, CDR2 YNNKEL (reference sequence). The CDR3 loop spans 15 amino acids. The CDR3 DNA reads TGTGCCAGCAGCTCTGAAACGGCGGGAGGAGGTGAGCAGTTCTTC. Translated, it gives CASSSETAGGGEQFF.

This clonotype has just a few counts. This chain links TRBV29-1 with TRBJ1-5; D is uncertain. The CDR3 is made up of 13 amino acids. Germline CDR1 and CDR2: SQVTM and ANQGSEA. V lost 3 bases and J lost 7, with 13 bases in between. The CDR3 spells CSVEVGSGQPQHF. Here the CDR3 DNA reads TGCAGCGTTGAGGTGGGTTCGGGGCAGCCCCAGCATTTT.

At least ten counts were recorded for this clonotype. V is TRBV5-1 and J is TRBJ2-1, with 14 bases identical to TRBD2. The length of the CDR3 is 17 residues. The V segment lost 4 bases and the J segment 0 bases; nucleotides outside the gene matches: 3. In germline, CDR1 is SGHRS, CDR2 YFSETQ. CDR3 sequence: CASSRGLAGGSYNEQFF. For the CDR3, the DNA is TGCGCCAGCAGCAGAGGACTAGCGGGAGGCTCCTACAATGAGCAGTTCTTC. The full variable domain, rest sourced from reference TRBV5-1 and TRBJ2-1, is KAGVTQTPRYLIKTRGQQVTLSCSPISGHRSVSWYQQTPGQGLQFLFEYFSETQRNKGNFPGRFSGRQFSNSRSEMNVSTLELGDSALYLCASSRGLAGGSYNEQFFGPGTRLTVL.